This T cell receptor (beta chain) was sequenced for a study of cytomegalovirus exposure and HLA in healthy donors. Whole-study results and caveats: Most CMV-associated TCR beta chains appeared HLA-restricted in a later analysis.

The PCR was carried out with 60 Vbeta primers and 13 Jbeta primers. Per the original methods: A later analysis tallied 75 million to 80 million unique TCR beta chains, about 11 million of them shared. Clones were sequenced by immunoSEQ multiplex PCR, and TCRdb holds only the in-frame ones, with some missing. Clone size and the V and J calls come from that table; the DNA yielded D and trimming. The data hold 150,000 to 200,000 clones, with about 75% observed a single time. About this clone: Antigen specificity is unknown.

V lost 9 bases and J lost 4, with 13 bases in between. The CDR3 length is 12 residues. Germline CDR1 LNHDA, CDR2 SQIVND (reference sequence). The sequencing input was PBMCs. The gene calls are TRBV19 and TRBJ2-7, with no clear D. This receptor was obtained from a female donor in good health and CMV-seronegative. CDR3 in DNA: TGTGCCAGGGTCGCGCCCCTTTACGAGCAGTACTTC. Translation: CARVAPLYEQYF. The entire variable domain, with the rest obtained from reference TRBV19 and TRBJ2-7, is as follows: DGGITQSPKYLFRKEGQNVTLSCEQNLNHDAMYWYRQDPGQGLRLIYYSQIVNDFQKGDIAEGYSVSREKKESFPLTVTSAQKNPTAFYLCARVAPLYEQYFGPGTRLTVT.